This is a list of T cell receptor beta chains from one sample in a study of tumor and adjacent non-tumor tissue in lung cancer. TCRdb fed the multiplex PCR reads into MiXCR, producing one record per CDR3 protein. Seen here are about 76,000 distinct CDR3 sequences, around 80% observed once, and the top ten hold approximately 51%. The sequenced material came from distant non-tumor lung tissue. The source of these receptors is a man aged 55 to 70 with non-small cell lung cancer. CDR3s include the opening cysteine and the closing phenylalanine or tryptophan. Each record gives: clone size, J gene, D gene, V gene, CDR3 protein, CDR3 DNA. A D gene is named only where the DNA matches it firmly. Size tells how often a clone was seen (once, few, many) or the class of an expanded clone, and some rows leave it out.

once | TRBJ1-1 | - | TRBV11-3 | CASSHTPGQLNIEALF | TGTGCCAGCAGCCATACCCCGGGGCAACTTAACATTGAAGCTCTCTTT
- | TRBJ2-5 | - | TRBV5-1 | CASSTGSQETQYF | TGTGCCAGCAGCACCGGATCGCAAGAGACCCAGTACTTC
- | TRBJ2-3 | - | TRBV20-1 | CSTRDAIDTDTQYF | TGCAGTACTAGAGATGCAATAGACACAGATACGCAGTATTTT
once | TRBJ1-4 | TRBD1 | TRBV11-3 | CASSPLGQGITNEKLFF | TGTGCCAGCAGCCCACTGGGACAGGGGATCACTAATGAAAAACTGTTTTTT
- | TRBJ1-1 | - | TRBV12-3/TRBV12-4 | CASSLSSGAKVNAEAFF | TGTGCCAGCAGTTTATCATCAGGGGCTAAAGTGAACGCTGAAGCTTTCTTT
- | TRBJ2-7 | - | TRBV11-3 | CTSSYGQTYVQYF | TGTACCAGCAGCTACGGGCAGACCTACGTGCAGTACTTC
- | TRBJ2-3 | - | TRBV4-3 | CASSQDRVRTTDTRYF | TGCGCCAGCAGCCAAGATAGAGTGCGCACCACAGATACGCGGTATTTT
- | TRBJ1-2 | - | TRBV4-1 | CASSPRGTGDYYGYTF | TGCGCCAGTAGCCCCCGTGGAACGGGGGACTACTATGGCTACACCTTC
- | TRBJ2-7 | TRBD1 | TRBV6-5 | CASSYTGTGGTYNEQYF | TGTGCCAGCAGTTACACCGGGACAGGAGGCACCTACAATGAACAGTACTTC
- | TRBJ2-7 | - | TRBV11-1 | CASSTDRGEEEYF | TGTGCCAGCAGTACGGACAGAGGTGAAGAGGAGTACTTC
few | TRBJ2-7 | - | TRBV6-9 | CASPWLHEQYF | TGTGCCAGCCCCTGGTTACACGAGCAGTACTTC
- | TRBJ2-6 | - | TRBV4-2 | CAISQGLSYGANVLTF | TGTGCCATCAGCCAAGGGTTGAGTTATGGGGCCAACGTCCTGACTTTC
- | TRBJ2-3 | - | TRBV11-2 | CAGSLDRVTNTQYF | TGTGCCGGCAGCTTAGATAGGGTCACAAATACGCAGTATTTT
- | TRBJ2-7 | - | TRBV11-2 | CACSLANRARGIYEHYF | TGTGCCTGCAGCTTAGCAAACAGGGCGAGGGGCATTTACGAGCATTACTTC
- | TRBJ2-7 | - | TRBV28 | CASSLEVVIFSYEQYF | TGTGCCAGTAGTCTAGAAGTGGTGATCTTTTCCTACGAGCAGTACTTC
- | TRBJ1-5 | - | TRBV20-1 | CRARVSLESNQPKHF | TGCAGAGCTAGAGTCTCTTTGGAGAGCAATCAGCCCAAGCATTTT
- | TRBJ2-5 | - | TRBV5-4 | CVSRGDCLQEVQYF | TGTGTCAGCAGAGGGGACTGCCTCCAAGAGGTCCAGTACTTC
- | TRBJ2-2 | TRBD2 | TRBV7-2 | CANSHRTRRAGELFF | TGTGCCAACAGCCATCGGACTAGACGGGCCGGGGAGCTGTTTTTT
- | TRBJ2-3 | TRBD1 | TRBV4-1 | CASSHQLVGTDTQYF | TGCGCCAGCAGCCATCAACTAGTGGGGACAGATACACAATATTTT
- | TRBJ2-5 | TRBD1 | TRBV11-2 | CTCSSTGEEIQYF | TGTACATGCAGCTCTACAGGGGAAGAGATCCAGTACTTC
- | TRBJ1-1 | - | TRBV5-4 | CASSAGPQGRGDTEAFF | TGTGCCAGCAGCGCCGGTCCACAGGGAAGAGGCGACACTGAAGCTTTCTTT
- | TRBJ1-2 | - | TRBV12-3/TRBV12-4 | CATSLVGGFGCTF | TGTGCCACCAGTTTAGTAGGGGGGTTTGGCTGCACCTTC
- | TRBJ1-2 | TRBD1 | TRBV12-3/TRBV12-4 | CASSSDRGRDYTF | TGTGCCAGCAGCTCCGACAGGGGACGTGACTACACCTTC
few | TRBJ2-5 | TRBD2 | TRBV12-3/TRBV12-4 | CTSSLGLEREGQETQYF | TGTACCAGTAGTTTGGGACTGGAGCGGGAGGGGCAAGAGACCCAGTACTTC
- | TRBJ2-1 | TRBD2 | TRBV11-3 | CASSLSGGYLTEQFF | TGTGCCAGCAGCCTCTCGGGGGGTTATCTGACTGAGCAGTTCTTC
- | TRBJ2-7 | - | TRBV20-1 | CSASVGTYEQYF | TGTAGTGCTAGTGTGGGCACCTACGAGCAATACTTC
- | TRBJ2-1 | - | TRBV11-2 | CASSFETGYEQLF | TGTGCCAGCAGCTTCGAGACAGGCTATGAGCAGTTATTC